This TCR beta chain was found in a study of control samples from healthy donors and cancer patients. CDR1 and CDR2 from the germline V gene are SGHRS and YFSETQ. CDR3 length equals 14 residues. Trimming removed 0 bases at V and 5 bases at J, with 8 bases between. Sequencing used immunoSEQ multiplex PCR; TCRdb keeps in-frame clones, though not all of them. The sample has roughly 160,000 clones; 70% to 90% are singletons. This TCR was recovered from a woman aged 25 to 45 in good health. Sequenced: blood. V usage is TRBV5-1 and J usage is TRBJ1-4; the D gene is possibly TRBD1 (6 bases). CDR3 residues: CASSLDRVNEKLFF. The CDR3 bases are TGCGCCAGCAGCTTGGACAGGGTGAATGAAAAACTGTTTTTT.